This T cell receptor (beta chain) was sequenced during a study of tumor-infiltrating lymphocytes in primary liver carcinoma. Study in general: Subjects consisted of male and female patients aged 30 to 69 years.

From approximately 490 ng total RNA, TCR beta cDNA was generated with a primer in the constant region. What produced the TCR beta libraries was three nested multiplex PCR rounds using slightly modified ARM-PCR. Rounds one and two of PCR, each of 9 to 11 cycles, were primed with TRBV1-TRBV30 forward primers and a C-beta reverse primer. TCRdb ran MiXCR on the multiplex PCR reads and lists one entry per CDR3 protein. The data hold tens of thousands of distinct CDR3 sequences, with around 77% observed a single time. Unsorted bulk tissue, about 19-31 mg of it, served as the source for co-extraction of RNA and DNA. Patients in the cohort were treatment-naive and living with chronic HBV infection. CDR3 length equals 16 residues. From germline, CDR1 is SGHDN and CDR2 FVKESK. As for this clonotype: One end of the junction does not line up with germline, which may come from a read error.

The rearrangement joins TRBV14 to TRBJ2-3; a possible D gene is TRBD1 (6 bases). The sequence was collected from a middle-aged man with primary liver carcinoma and hepatitis B virus infection. Sequenced input: liver tumor tissue from sampling region 5. Subset of the sample: tumor region T5, tumor centre. The CDR3 nucleotides are TGTGCCAGCAGCCAACGACATGGGAGACGGACAGATACTCAGTATTTT. Protein product: CASSQRHGRRTDTQYF.